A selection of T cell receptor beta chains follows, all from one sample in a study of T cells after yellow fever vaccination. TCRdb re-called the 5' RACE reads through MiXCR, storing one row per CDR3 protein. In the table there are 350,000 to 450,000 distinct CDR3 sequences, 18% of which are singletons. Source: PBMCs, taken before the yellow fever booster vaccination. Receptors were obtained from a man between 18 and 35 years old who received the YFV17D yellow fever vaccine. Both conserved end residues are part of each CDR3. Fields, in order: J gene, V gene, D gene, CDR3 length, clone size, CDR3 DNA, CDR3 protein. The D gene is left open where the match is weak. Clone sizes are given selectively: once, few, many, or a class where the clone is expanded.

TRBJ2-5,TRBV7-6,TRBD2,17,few,TGTGCCAGCAGCCCGCCATCTTGGGCGGGGGGGCGAGAGACCCAGTACTTC,CASSPPSWAGGRETQYF
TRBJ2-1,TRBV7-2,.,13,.,TGTGCCAGCAGCTCCAGGTGGGGCGATGAGCAGTTCTTC,CASSSRWGDEQFF
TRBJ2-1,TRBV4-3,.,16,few,TGCGCCAGCAGCCAAGAAAGGGCCAGGGTATGGAATGAGCAGTTCTTC,CASSQERARVWNEQFF
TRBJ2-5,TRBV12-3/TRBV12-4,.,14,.,TGTGCCAGCACATTGCGGGGGCTGCAAGAGACCCAGTACTTC,CASTLRGLQETQYF
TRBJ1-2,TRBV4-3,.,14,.,TGCGCCAGCAGCCCGATCCAGGGTTTCATTGGCTACACCTTC,CASSPIQGFIGYTF
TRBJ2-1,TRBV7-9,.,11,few,TGTGCCAGCAGCCCAGTTTTGGGGCAGTTCTTC,CASSPVLGQFF
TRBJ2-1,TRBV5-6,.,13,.,TGTGCCAGCAGCTTCGGGGGCGGGAGTGTGCAGTTCTTC,CASSFGGGSVQFF
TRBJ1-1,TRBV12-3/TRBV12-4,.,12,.,TGTGCCAGCAGTCAAGGGTTCGCTGAAGCTTTCTTT,CASSQGFAEAFF
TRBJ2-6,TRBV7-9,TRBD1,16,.,TGTGCCAGCAGCCGGGACAGGATAGCTGGGGCCAACGTCCTGACTTTC,CASSRDRIAGANVLTF
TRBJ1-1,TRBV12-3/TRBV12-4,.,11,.,TGTGCCAGCAGCCCCGGGGGGGCGGCTTTCTTT,CASSPGGAAFF
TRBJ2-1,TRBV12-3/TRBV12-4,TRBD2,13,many,TGTGCCAGAACTAGCGGGGGGGCTAATGAGCAGTTCTTC,CARTSGGANEQFF
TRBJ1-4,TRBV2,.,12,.,TGTGCCAGCACTAGAATTAATGAAAAACTGTTTTTT,CASTRINEKLFF
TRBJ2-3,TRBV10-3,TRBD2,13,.,TGTGCCATCACGGGGGGGAGGGCAGATACGCAGTATTTT,CAITGGRADTQYF